Each of the 4 T cell receptor beta chains below was sequenced from the same sample in a study of regulatory T cells in long-lasting Graves disease. Arm-PCR of CDR3 regions and iRepertoire HTBI primers were used to build TCR beta libraries. In TCRdb, the multiplex PCR reads were re-called with MiXCR into one record per CDR3 protein. The table includes around 250,000 distinct CDR3 sequences, approximately 18% detected once. The sample's time point: newly diagnosed GD, antithyroid drugs for less than 3 months. Researchers made the TCR library from RNA that was extracted from PBMCs. The same data also went into a second study, on T cells in Graves' hyperthyroidism and ophthalmopathy.

Sequences were derived from peripheral blood mononuclear cells (PBMCs), sampled at new diagnosis, from a patient treated with antithyroid drugs. The receptors were sampled from a woman in her thirties with Graves disease.

Many counts were recorded for this clonotype. This chain uses TRBV7-9 with TRBJ1-5; D might be TRBD1 (6 bases). Looked up from germline, CDR1 is SEHNR and CDR2 is FQNEAQ (reference sequence). V was shortened by 6 bases and J by 0 bases, with 18 bases between the two germline ends. The CDR3 contains 17 residues. This chain's CDR3 is CASRYRVGGYSNQPQHF. CDR3 in DNA: TGTGCCAGCAGGTACAGGGTTGGGGGCTATAGCAATCAGCCCCAGCATTTT. Full variable domain (remainder filled in from reference TRBV7-9 and TRBJ1-5): DTGVSQNPRHKITKRGQNVTFRCDPISEHNRLYWYRQTLGQGPEFLTYFQNEAQLEKSRLLSDRFSAERPKGSFSTLEIQRTEQGDSAMYLCASRYRVGGYSNQPQHFGDGTRLSIL.

In this sample, this clonotype turned up many times. J is TRBJ2-6 and V is TRBV11-2; no clear D gene. Looked up from germline, CDR1 is SGHAT and CDR2 is FQNNGV. The CDR3 runs 14 residues. Trimming cost V 5 bases and J 2 bases, with 7 bases left between them. The CDR3 loop is CASSRAAGANVLTF. CDR3 DNA: TGTGCCAGCAGCCGCGCGGCTGGGGCCAACGTCCTGACTTTC.

This clonotype occurred many times. The CDR3 region has the DNA TGCAGTGCTAGGGTTCGCTCGAACACTGAAGCTTTCTTT. Protein sequence: CSARVRSNTEAFF. This rearrangement joins TRBV20-1 to TRBJ1-1; D is ambiguous. CDR3 length: 13 amino acids. Germline V gene lookup returns CDR1 DFQATT and CDR2 SNEGSKA (reference sequence). The V and J ends lost 3 bases and 1 base respectively, with 9 bases between them.

The table lists this clonotype with many counts. This chain's CDR3 is CASSPQTDRGDGYTF. As DNA, the CDR3 is TGCGCCAGCAGTCCTCAAACAGACAGGGGAGATGGCTACACCTTC. This chain uses TRBV5-1 with TRBJ1-2, with 8 bases lining up with TRBD1. The V segment lost 5 bases and the J segment 6 bases; nucleotides outside the gene matches: 12. The CDR3 has 15 residues. Germline lookup yields CDR1 SGHRS and CDR2 YFSETQ.